The 5 T cell receptor beta chains reported below all come from one sample, sequenced in a study of blood T cell repertoires in COVID-19. Generated by immunoSEQ multiplex PCR, the TCRdb table keeps only in-frame clones and is missing some. The sample lists some 150,000 clones; about 79% were seen once. The specimen sequenced was peripheral blood. The receptors were gathered from a woman between 50 and 59 years old in a cohort sampled during active or convalescent COVID-19.

The chain links TRBV27 to TRBJ1-5; D remains unclear. Trimming cost V 4 bases and J 0 bases, with 7 bases left between them. The germline V gene has CDR1 MNHEY and CDR2 SMNVEV (reference sequence). CDR3 size: 14 residues. CDR3 nucleotides: TGTGCCAGCAGTTCCCGCTATAGCAATCAGCCCCAGCATTTT. Its protein is CASSSRYSNQPQHF.

The V gene is TRBV6-2 or TRBV6-3, the J gene TRBJ2-1; TRBD2 agrees at 11 bases. This CDR3 contains 15 residues. Germline CDR1 reads MNHEY; CDR2 reads SVGEGT. J lost 4 bases, V lost 3 bases, and 2 bases had no gene match. The CDR3 DNA sequence: TGTGCCAGCAGTTATGCTAGCGGGGGGTACAATGAGCAGTTCTTC. This sequence encodes CASSYASGGYNEQFF.

The chain uses TRBV7-9 and TRBJ1-6; 10 bases map to TRBD1. V lost 6 bases, J lost 8 bases, and 4 bases stayed unmatched. The CDR3 is 14 residues long. Per the germline V gene, CDR1 is SEHNR and CDR2 is FQNEAQ (reference sequence). DNA of the CDR3: TGTGCCAGCAGAAGGACAGGGGGTGATTCACCCCTCCACTTT. Protein product: CASRRTGGDSPLHF. The full variable domain, its missing parts supplied by reference TRBV7-9 and TRBJ1-6, is DTGVSQNPRHKITKRGQNVTFRCDPISEHNRLYWYRQTLGQGPEFLTYFQNEAQLEKSRLLSDRFSAERPKGSFSTLEIQRTEQGDSAMYLCASRRTGGDSPLHFGNGTRLTVT.

Only one count was recorded for this clone. The gene calls are TRBV19 and TRBJ1-2; 7 nucleotides line up with TRBD1. CDR1 and CDR2 (germline): LNHDA, SQIVND (reference sequence). The CDR3 length is 14 residues. The V and J ends lost 6 bases and 0 bases, in that order; junction bases with no gene match: 4. CDR3 DNA: TGTGCCAGTAGCCCCACAGGGGCTAACTATGGCTACACCTTC. Translating it yields CASSPTGANYGYTF.

The chain combines TRBV7-2 with TRBJ1-3; D ambiguous. The V end lost 5 bases, the J end lost 2 bases, and 10 bases lay between the germline ends. This CDR3 is built from 14 residues. In germline, CDR1 is SGHTA, CDR2 FQGNSA. Written as DNA, the CDR3 is TGTGCCAGCAGCCGGGAGCGAACTGGAAACACCATATATTTT. Translated: CASSRERTGNTIYF. The whole variable domain, remainder taken from reference TRBV7-2 and TRBJ1-3, is GAGVSQSPSNKVTEKGKDVELRCDPISGHTALYWYRQSLGQGLEFLIYFQGNSAPDKSGLPSDRFSAERTGGSVSTLTIQRTQQEDSAVYLCASSRERTGNTIYFGEGSWLTVV.